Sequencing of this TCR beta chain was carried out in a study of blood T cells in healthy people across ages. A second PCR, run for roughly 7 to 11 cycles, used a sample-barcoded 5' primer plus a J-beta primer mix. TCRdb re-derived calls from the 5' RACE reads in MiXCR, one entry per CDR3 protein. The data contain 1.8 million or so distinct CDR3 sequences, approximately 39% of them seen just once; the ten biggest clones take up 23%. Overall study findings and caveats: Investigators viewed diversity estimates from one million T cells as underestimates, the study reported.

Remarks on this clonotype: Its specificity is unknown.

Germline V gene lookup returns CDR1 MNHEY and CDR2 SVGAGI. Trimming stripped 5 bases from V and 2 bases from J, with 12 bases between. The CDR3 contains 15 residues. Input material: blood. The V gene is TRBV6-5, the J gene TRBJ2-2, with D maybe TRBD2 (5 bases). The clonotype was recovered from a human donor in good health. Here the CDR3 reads CASSIGLKNTGELFF. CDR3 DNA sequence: TGTGCCAGCAGTATCGGACTCAAAAACACCGGGGAGCTGTTTTTT.